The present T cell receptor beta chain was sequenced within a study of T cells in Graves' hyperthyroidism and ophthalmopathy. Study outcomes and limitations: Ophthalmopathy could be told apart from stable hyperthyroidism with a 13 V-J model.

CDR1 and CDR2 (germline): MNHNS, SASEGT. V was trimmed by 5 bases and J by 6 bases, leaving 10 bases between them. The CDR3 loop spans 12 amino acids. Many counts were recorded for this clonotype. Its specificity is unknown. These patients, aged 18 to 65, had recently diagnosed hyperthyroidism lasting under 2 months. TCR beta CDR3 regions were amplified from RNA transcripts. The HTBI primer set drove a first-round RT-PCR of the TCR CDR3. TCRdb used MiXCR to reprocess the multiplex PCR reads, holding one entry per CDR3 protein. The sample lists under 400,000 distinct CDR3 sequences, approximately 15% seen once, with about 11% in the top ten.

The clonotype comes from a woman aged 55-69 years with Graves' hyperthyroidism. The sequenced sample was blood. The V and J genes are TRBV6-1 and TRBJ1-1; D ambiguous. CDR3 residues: CASSHWRAEAFF. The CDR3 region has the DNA TGTGCCAGCAGTCACTGGAGGGCTGAAGCTTTCTTT.